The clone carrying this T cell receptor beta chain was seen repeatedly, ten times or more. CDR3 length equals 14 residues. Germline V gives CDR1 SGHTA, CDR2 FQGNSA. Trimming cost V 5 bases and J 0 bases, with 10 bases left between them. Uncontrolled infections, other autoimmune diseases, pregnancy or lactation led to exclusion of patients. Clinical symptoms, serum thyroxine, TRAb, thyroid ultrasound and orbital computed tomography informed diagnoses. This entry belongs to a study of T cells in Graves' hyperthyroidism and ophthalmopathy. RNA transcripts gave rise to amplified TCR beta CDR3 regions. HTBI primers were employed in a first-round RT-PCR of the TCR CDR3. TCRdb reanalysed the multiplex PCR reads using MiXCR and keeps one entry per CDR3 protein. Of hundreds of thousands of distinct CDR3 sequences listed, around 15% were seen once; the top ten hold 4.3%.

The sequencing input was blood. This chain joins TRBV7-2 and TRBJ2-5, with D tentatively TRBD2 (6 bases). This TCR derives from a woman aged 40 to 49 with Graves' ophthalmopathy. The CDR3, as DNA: TGTGCCAGCAGCCGCCGGGGGTACCAAGAGACCCAGTACTTC. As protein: CASSRRGYQETQYF.